Listed here are 25 T cell receptor beta chains from one sample, sequenced in a study of blood T cell repertoires in COVID-19. TCRdb's copy holds only in-frame clones and misses some; the assay was immunoSEQ multiplex PCR. The table has 200,000 to 250,000 clones, roughly 84% seen once. Source material: peripheral blood. Receptors were obtained from a man aged 45-65 years with COVID-19, enrolled during active disease.

The chain couples TRBV10-3 to TRBJ2-5; D is perhaps TRBD2 (5 bases). From germline, CDR1 is ENHRY and CDR2 SYGVKD. The CDR3 is made up of 12 amino acids. Trimming removed 8 bases from V and 0 bases from J, with 7 bases in between. Written as DNA, the CDR3 is TGTGCCATCGGGCGGGACCAAGAGACCCAGTACTTC. This sequence encodes CAIGRDQETQYF.

The CDR3 nucleotides read TGTGCCAGCAGCGTAGGAGGCTCCCCGGGGGGAGAGCAGTTCTTC. Encoded protein: CASSVGGSPGGEQFF. V is TRBV9 and J is TRBJ2-1; 7 positions agree with TRBD2. V gave up 0 bases and J gave up 10 bases; unmatched junction bases: 10. The CDR3 consists of 15 residues. The germline gives CDR1 SGDLS, CDR2 YYNGEE.

The genes are TRBV20-1 and TRBJ2-2; TRBD2 might be the D (5 bases). This CDR3 spans 14 amino acids. The ends were cut back, 7 bases at V and 1 base at J, with 13 bases in the middle. Germline V gene lookup returns CDR1 DFQATT and CDR2 SNEGSKA (reference sequence). The CDR3 coding sequence is TGCAGTGTTAGTGGGAGTTTGAACACCGGGGAGCTGTTTTTT. Protein sequence: CSVSGSLNTGELFF.

The J gene is TRBJ2-7, the V gene TRBV9; unclear D gene. CDR3 size: 14 residues. CDR1 and CDR2 (germline): SGDLS, YYNGEE. V lost 0 bases and J 0 bases, leaving 7 bases between the germline ends. Here the CDR3 reads CASSVATNSYEQYF. The CDR3 DNA follows: TGTGCCAGCAGCGTAGCTACTAACTCCTACGAGCAGTACTTC.

This clone is a singleton in its sample. The rearrangement joins TRBV7-2 to TRBJ2-5, with 10 positions matching TRBD2. This CDR3 region has 15 residues. Germline CDR1 is SGHTA and CDR2 is FQGNSA. Trimming took 3 bases from V and 3 from J; bases not matched to a gene: 4. In DNA, the CDR3 is TGTGCCAGCAGCTTCCGGACTAGCGGAAAAGAGACCCAGTACTTC. Amino acid sequence: CASSFRTSGKETQYF.

The DNA of the CDR3 is TGTGCCAGCAGTGATTACTTACGGTATAATTCACCCCTCCACTTT. It encodes CASSDYLRYNSPLHF. This chain joins TRBV6-1 and TRBJ1-6; D is unclear. The CDR3 runs to 15 residues. V lost 3 bases and J 4 bases, leaving 10 bases between the germline ends. CDR1 is MNHNS and CDR2 is SASEGT in the germline V gene.

The V and J genes are TRBV7-2 and TRBJ1-3; 7 bases are a match to TRBD1. V lost 1 base, J lost 3 bases, and 6 bases stayed unmatched. CDR3 length: 16 residues. The germline CDR1 and CDR2 sequences are SGHTA and FQGNSA. The CDR3 DNA reads as TGTGCCAGCAGCTTAGTCCGACAGGGCGGTGGAAACACCATATATTTT. As protein: CASSLVRQGGGNTIYF.

The V call is TRBV24-1, the J call TRBJ2-5; possible D gene TRBD2, 7 bases. This CDR3 comprises 16 residues. Germline assignment: CDR1 KGHDR and CDR2 SFDVKD. The ends were cut back, 5 bases at V and 2 bases at J, with 17 bases in the middle. The CDR3 DNA reads as TGTGCCACCAGTGCTTCAGGCCGGGGGGCTCAAGAGACCCAGTACTTC. It translates to CATSASGRGAQETQYF.

The rearrangement links TRBV4-2 to TRBJ2-5; D ambiguous. V lost 0 bases and J lost 1, with 6 bases in between. CDR1 is LGHNA and CDR2 is YNFKEQ in the germline V gene. The CDR3 extends over 14 amino acids. CDR3 coding DNA: TGTGCCAGCAGCCAAGAGACATTCCAAGAGACCCAGTACTTC. The encoded protein is CASSQETFQETQYF.

The sample holds one count of this clone. This chain joins TRBV6-2 or TRBV6-3 and TRBJ1-2, with D maybe TRBD1 (5 bases). Germline CDR1 reads MNHEY; CDR2 reads SVGEGT. The germline V and J ends were trimmed by 6 bases and 8 bases, with 10 bases remaining between them. This CDR3 comprises 11 residues. In DNA, the CDR3 is TGTGCCAGCAGCTCAGGGTGGGGCTACACCTTC. This sequence encodes CASSSGWGYTF.

This rearrangement joins TRBV28 to TRBJ2-1, with 7 bases identical to TRBD1. The CDR3 runs to 15 residues. Germline CDR1 MDHEN, CDR2 SYDVKM. J gave up 4 bases and V 6 bases, and 9 bases lay outside the gene matches. This CDR3 is CASRTGSLSYNEQFF. As DNA, the CDR3 is TGTGCCAGCAGGACAGGGAGCCTTTCGTACAATGAGCAGTTCTTC.

The chain recombines TRBV5-4 with TRBJ2-5, with a possible D match to TRBD2 (6 bases). V gave up 3 bases and J gave up 5 bases, with 20 bases separating them. Germline CDR1 and CDR2: SGHNT and YYREEE (reference sequence). This CDR3 contains 16 residues. In DNA form, the CDR3 reads TGTGCCAGCAGCTCGCGAGCGGGCCCTCTAGGGGAGACCCAGTACTTC. Amino acid sequence: CASSSRAGPLGETQYF.

The chain employs TRBV18 and TRBJ2-7, with 14 bases aligning to TRBD2. The CDR3 loop spans 16 amino acids. J gave up 5 bases and V 3 bases, and 6 bases lay outside the gene matches. The V gene's germline CDR1 is KGHSH and CDR2 LQKENI. CDR3 sequence: CASSPRLAGGPDEQYF. In DNA form, the CDR3 reads TGTGCCAGCTCACCTCGACTAGCGGGAGGGCCAGACGAGCAGTACTTC.

V is TRBV20-1 and J is TRBJ2-1; D is perhaps TRBD1 (5 bases). The CDR3 loop spans 19 amino acids. CDR1 and CDR2 from the germline V gene are DFQATT and SNEGSKA (reference sequence). The V and J ends lost 7 bases and 0 bases respectively, with 28 bases between them. CDR3 in amino acids: CSVSSPYRRADSSYNEQFF. CDR3 nucleotides: TGCAGTGTTAGTAGCCCTTATCGCAGGGCGGATTCCTCCTACAATGAGCAGTTCTTC.

This clone appeared a few times. This chain joins TRBV2 and TRBJ1-1, with D unclear. Germline V CDR1 and CDR2: SNHLY, FYNNEI. V was trimmed by 2 bases and J by 1 base, leaving 2 bases between them. CDR3 length: 12 residues. The chain's CDR3 is CASSEQNTEAFF. The CDR3 DNA reads as TGTGCCAGCAGTGAACAGAACACTGAAGCTTTCTTT.

This rearrangement joins TRBV2 to TRBJ2-3, with D tentatively TRBD2 (6 bases). Per the germline V gene, CDR1 is SNHLY and CDR2 is FYNNEI. Trimming shortened V by 4 bases and J by 3 bases, and 23 bases separated the two germline ends. There are 18 residues in the CDR3. The CDR3 sequence is CASSGRQTAGGGTDTQYF. DNA of the CDR3: TGTGCCAGCAGTGGCCGCCAGACAGCGGGCGGAGGGACAGATACGCAGTATTTT. The full variable domain, its missing parts supplied by reference TRBV2 and TRBJ2-3, is EPEVTQTPSHQVTQMGQEVILRCVPISNHLYFYWYRQILGQKVEFLVSFYNNEISEKSEIFDDQFSVERPDGSNFTLKIRSTKLEDSAMYFCASSGRQTAGGGTDTQYFGPGTRLTVL.

Comments on this clone: Other DNA sequences from this sample encode an identical CDR3 as well. The V gene is TRBV5-1, the J gene TRBJ2-7; TRBD2 matches at 8 bases. The CDR3 loop spans 14 amino acids. J gave up 1 base and V 7 bases, and 7 bases lay outside the gene matches. Germline values: CDR1 SGHRS, CDR2 YFSETQ. The CDR3 region has the DNA TGCGCCAGCTCCCCCAGCGGGAGTTCCTACGAGCAGTACTTC. This encodes CASSPSGSSYEQYF.

The chain uses TRBV27 and TRBJ1-2, with a possible D match to TRBD1 (6 bases). The V and J ends lost 6 bases and 7 bases respectively, with 15 bases between them. The CDR3 runs 13 residues. Per the germline V gene, CDR1 is MNHEY and CDR2 is SMNVEV (reference sequence). The CDR3 is CASRLGTMSGYTF. CDR3 coding DNA: TGTGCCAGCAGATTAGGGACAATGAGTGGCTACACCTTC.

The chain combines TRBV7-9 with TRBJ2-7; D ambiguous. CDR3 length: 14 amino acids. Germline assignment: CDR1 SEHNR and CDR2 FQNEAQ (reference sequence). Between the trimmed V and J ends, which lost 1 base and 4 bases, there was a span of 11 bases. CDR3 loop: CASSLVAGVYEQYF. Written as DNA, the CDR3 is TGTGCCAGCAGCTTAGTTGCCGGAGTGTACGAGCAGTACTTC.

This chain connects TRBV5-6 to TRBJ2-7; D perhaps matches TRBD2 (5 bases). CDR1 and CDR2 from the germline V gene are SGHDT and YYEEEE. Trimming shortened V by 2 bases and J by 3 bases, and 12 bases separated the two germline ends. This CDR3 comprises 14 residues. The CDR3 region has the DNA TGTGCCAGCAGCTTCGGCAAGGCGGGCTACGAGCAGTACTTC. Translation gives CASSFGKAGYEQYF.

This clone appeared a single time. This chain joins TRBV18 and TRBJ2-7; D possibly corresponds to TRBD1 (6 bases). Germline CDR1 KGHSH, CDR2 LQKENI. Deletions cut 4 bases from V and 4 bases from J, with 20 bases between. The CDR3 covers 16 residues. CDR3 DNA sequence: TGTGCCAGCTCACAGAGCCGGGACACCGCCATGTACGAGCAGTACTTC. This gives the protein CASSQSRDTAMYEQYF.

The genes are TRBV7-8 and TRBJ2-7, with 9 bases that match TRBD2. J was trimmed by 2 bases and V by 0 bases; bases with no gene match: 5. The germline CDR1 and CDR2 sequences are SGHVS and FQNEAQ. The CDR3 is made up of 16 amino acids. The CDR3 DNA sequence: TGTGCCAGCAGCTTAGCGCTGACTAGCGGACCCTACGAGCAGTACTTC. Translating gives CASSLALTSGPYEQYF. Filled out from reference TRBV7-8 and TRBJ2-7, the complete variable domain reads GAGVSQSPRYKVAKRGQDVALRCDPISGHVSLFWYQQALGQGPEFLTYFQNEAQLDKSGLPSDRFFAERPEGSVSTLKIQRTQQEDSAVYLCASSLALTSGPYEQYFGPGTRLTVT.

The gene calls are TRBV4-3 and TRBJ2-7; D is perhaps TRBD1 (6 bases). Between the trimmed V and J ends, which lost 0 bases and 7 bases, there was a span of 13 bases. Germline V gene sequence: CDR1 LGHNA, CDR2 YSLEER. CDR3 length equals 14 residues. The CDR3 sequence: CASSQDTGLREQYF. CDR3 DNA: TGCGCCAGCAGCCAAGATACAGGGTTGAGGGAGCAGTACTTC.

V is TRBV10-3 and J is TRBJ2-3; D remains ambiguous. With 3 bases removed from V and 6 bases from J, the gap between germline ends came to 4 bases. The CDR3 sequence is 11 residues long. Looked up from germline, CDR1 is ENHRY and CDR2 is SYGVKD. DNA of the CDR3: TGTGCCATCAGTGATCCGGATACGCAGTATTTT. It translates to CAISDPDTQYF.

The V call is TRBV4-2, the J call TRBJ2-1; 9 positions match TRBD2. This CDR3 is 15 amino acids long. V lost 11 bases, J lost 8 bases, and 16 bases stayed unmatched. Germline loops: CDR1 LGHNA, CDR2 YNFKEQ. This CDR3 is CARGDGAGGGDEQFF. The CDR3 DNA follows: TGTGCCCGCGGGGACGGCGCGGGAGGGGGGGATGAGCAGTTCTTC.